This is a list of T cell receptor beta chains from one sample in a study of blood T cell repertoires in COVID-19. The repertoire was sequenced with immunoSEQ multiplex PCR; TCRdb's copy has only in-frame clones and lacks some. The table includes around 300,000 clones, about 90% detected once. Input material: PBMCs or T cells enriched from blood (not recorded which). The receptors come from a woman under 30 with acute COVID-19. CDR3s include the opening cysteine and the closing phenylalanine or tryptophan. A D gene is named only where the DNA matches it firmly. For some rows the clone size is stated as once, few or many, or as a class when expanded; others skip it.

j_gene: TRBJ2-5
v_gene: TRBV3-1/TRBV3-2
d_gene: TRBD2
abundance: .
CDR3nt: TGTGCCAGCACCCTCTCGCTAGCGGGAGAGGGGGAGACCCAGTACTTC
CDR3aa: CASTLSLAGEGETQYF

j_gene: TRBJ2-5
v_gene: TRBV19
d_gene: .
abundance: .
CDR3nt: TGTGCCAGTAGTATCGGAGACGGTAAGCTAGAGACCCAGTACTTC
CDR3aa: CASSIGDGKLETQYF

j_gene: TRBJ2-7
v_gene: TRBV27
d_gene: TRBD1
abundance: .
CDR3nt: TGTGCCAGCAGTTTATCACGGACAGGGTTTCGGAACGAGCAGTACTTC
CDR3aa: CASSLSRTGFRNEQYF

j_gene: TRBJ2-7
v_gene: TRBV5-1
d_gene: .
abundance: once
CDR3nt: TGCGCCAGCAGCCTGGCCCCGGGAAACGAGCAGTACTTC
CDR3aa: CASSLAPGNEQYF

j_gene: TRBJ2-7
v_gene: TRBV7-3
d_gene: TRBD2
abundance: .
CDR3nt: TGTGCCAGCAGCTTAGGGGGTGCTAGCGGGAGAGACGAGCAGTACTTC
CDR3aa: CASSLGGASGRDEQYF

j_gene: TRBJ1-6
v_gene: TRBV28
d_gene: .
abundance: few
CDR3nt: TGTGCCAGCAGTTTACTCAGTGACTATGATACCTCCTATAATTCACCCCTCCACTTT
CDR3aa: CASSLLSDYDTSYNSPLHF

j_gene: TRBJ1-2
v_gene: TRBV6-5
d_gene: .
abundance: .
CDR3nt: TGTGCCAGCAGTTACTCGATACAGGGTGGCTACACCTTC
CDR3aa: CASSYSIQGGYTF

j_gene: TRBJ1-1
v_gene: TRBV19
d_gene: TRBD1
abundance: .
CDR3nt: TGTGCCAGCCGGACAGGGTCTGAAGCTTTCTTT
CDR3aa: CASRTGSEAFF

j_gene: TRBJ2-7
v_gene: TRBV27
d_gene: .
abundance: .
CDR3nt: TGTGCCAGCATCTTCTCTAACGAGCAGTACTTC
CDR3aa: CASIFSNEQYF

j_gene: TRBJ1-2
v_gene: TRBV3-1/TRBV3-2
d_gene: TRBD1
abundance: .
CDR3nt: TGTGCCAGCAGCCAAGTCCGGCTTGGGACAGCTAACTATGGCTACACCTTC
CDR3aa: CASSQVRLGTANYGYTF

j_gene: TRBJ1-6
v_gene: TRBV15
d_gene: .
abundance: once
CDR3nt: TGTGCCACCAGCATTAGAGAGGGGGGGACAAAGCATTCACCCCTCCACTTT
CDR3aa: CATSIREGGTKHSPLHF

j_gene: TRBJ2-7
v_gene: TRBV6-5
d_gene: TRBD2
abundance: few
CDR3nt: TGTGCCAGCAGTTACTCGAGACTAGCGGGGTCCTACGAGCAGTACTTC
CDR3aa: CASSYSRLAGSYEQYF

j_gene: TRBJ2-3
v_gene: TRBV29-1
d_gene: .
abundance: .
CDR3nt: TGCAGCGTTGAAACAGGCATCACTAGCACAGATACGCAGTATTTT
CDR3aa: CSVETGITSTDTQYF

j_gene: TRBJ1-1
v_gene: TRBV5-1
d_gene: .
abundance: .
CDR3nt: TGCGCCAGCAGCTTCAACGGGAACACTGAAGCTTTCTTT
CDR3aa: CASSFNGNTEAFF

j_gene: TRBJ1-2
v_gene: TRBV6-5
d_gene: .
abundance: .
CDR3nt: TGTGCCATCCGGGTCCAGCTCCTCTATGGCTACACCTTC
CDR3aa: CAIRVQLLYGYTF

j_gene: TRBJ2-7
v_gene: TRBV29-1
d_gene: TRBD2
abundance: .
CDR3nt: TGCAGCGTGGCCCTCGACCCGGGGACTAGCGGGTTAACCTACGAGCAGTACTTC
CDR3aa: CSVALDPGTSGLTYEQYF

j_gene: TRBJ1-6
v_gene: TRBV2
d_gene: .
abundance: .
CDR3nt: TGTGCCAGCAGTGACCAGGGAAATTCACCCCTCCACTTT
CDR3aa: CASSDQGNSPLHF

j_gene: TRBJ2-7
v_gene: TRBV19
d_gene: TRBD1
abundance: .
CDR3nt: TGTGCCAGTAGAGCAAGGACAGGGAAATACGAGCAGTACTTC
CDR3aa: CASRARTGKYEQYF

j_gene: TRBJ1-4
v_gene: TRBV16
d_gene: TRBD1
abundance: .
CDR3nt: TGTGCCAGCAGCCAATCGGGACAGGGTGATGAAAAACTGTTTTTT
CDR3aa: CASSQSGQGDEKLFF

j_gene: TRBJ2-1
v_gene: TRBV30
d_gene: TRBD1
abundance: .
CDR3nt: TGTGCCCGGGGGGACAGGGCAAATGAGCAGTTCTTC
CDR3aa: CARGDRANEQFF

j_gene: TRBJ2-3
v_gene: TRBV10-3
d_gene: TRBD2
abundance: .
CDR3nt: TGTGCCATCAGCGGGACTAGCGGGAACTTTGCAGATACGCAGTATTTT
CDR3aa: CAISGTSGNFADTQYF

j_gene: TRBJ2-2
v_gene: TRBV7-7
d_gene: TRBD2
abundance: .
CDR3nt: TGTGCTAGCAGCTTAGAAGCTAGCGGGGCCGGGGAGCTGTTTTTT
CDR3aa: CASSLEASGAGELFF

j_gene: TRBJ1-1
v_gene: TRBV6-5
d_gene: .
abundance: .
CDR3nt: TGTGCCAGCAGGCAAGGACAGCACACTGAAGCTTTCTTT
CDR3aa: CASRQGQHTEAFF

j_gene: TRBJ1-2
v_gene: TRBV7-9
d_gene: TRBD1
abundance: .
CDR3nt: TGTGCCAGCAGTCCTACAGGGACAGTCTATGGCTACACCTTC
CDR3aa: CASSPTGTVYGYTF

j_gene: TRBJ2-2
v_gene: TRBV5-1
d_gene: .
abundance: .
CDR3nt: TGCGCCAGCAGCTTGGTGGCAAGGGGTACCGGGGAGCTGTTTTTT
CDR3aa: CASSLVARGTGELFF

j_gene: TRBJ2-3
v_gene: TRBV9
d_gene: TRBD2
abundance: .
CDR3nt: TGTGCCAGCAGCGTAGTCATAGCGGGACCCGGGGACACAGATACGCAGTATTTT
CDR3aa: CASSVVIAGPGDTDTQYF

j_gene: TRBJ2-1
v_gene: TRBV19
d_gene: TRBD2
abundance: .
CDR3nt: TGTGCCAGTAGTGTCCGGACTAGCGGGGTCAATGAGCAGTTCTTC
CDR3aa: CASSVRTSGVNEQFF

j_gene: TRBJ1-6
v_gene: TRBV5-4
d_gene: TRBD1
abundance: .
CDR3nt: TGTGCCAGCAGCTTGCGGACAGGGGACCCGGATTCACCCCTCCACTTT
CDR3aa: CASSLRTGDPDSPLHF

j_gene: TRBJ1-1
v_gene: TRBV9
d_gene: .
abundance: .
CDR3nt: TGTGCCAGCAGCCGGGGAAGAAGGACTGAAGCTTTCTTT
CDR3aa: CASSRGRRTEAFF